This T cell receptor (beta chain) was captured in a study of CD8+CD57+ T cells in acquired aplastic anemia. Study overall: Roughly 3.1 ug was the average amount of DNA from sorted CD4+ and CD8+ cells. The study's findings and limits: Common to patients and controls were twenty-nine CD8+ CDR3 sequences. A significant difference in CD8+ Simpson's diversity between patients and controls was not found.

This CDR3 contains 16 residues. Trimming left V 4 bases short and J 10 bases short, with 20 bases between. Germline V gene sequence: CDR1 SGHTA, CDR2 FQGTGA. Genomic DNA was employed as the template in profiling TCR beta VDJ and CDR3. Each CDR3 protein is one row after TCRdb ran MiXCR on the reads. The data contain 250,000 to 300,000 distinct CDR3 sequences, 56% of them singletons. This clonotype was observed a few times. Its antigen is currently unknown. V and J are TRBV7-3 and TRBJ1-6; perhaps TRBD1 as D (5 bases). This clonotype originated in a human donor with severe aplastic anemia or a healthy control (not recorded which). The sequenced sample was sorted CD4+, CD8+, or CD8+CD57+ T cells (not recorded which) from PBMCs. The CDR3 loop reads CASSSGGQGRRSPLHF. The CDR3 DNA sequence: TGTGCCAGCAGCTCTGGGGGTCAGGGACGCCGATCACCCCTCCACTTT.